Listed here are 12 T cell receptor beta chains from one sample, sequenced in a study of vaccination and CD4 T cells after COVID-19. Treatment in this sample: roughly 10-day PBMC culture with coronavirus spike peptide pools or control peptides (ViraFEST assay). Which antigens these TCRs recognize remains unknown. Cultured CD4+ T cells had their DNA profiled by the Oncomine TCR Beta short-read assay. TCRdb re-analysed the PCR reads in MiXCR, keeping a single row per CDR3 protein. The sample records 13,000 or so distinct CDR3 sequences, around half being singletons. The specimen was CD4+ T cells from blood, cultured in vitro. The receptor source for this set is a human donor who had recovered from COVID-19.

This clonotype qualifies as hyperexpanded. The genes are TRBV9 and TRBJ1-2; D is undetermined. Trimming took 0 bases from V and 7 from J, leaving 13 bases between them. The CDR3 has 14 residues. Germline V gene data show CDR1 as SGDLS and CDR2 as YYNGEE. This chain's CDR3 is CASSVVGGVSGYTF. DNA for the CDR3: TGTGCCAGCAGCGTAGTAGGCGGGGTCTCTGGCTACACCTTC.

The chain links TRBV19 to TRBJ2-3, with 8 bases fitting TRBD1. This CDR3 spans 13 amino acids. Trimming removed 9 bases from V and 0 bases from J; junction bases left unmatched: 2. Germline CDR1 reads LNHDA; CDR2 reads SQIVND (reference sequence). The CDR3: CASRTGSTDTQYF. CDR3 DNA: TGTGCCAGCAGGACAGGGAGCACAGATACGCAGTATTTT.

V usage is TRBV20-1 and J usage is TRBJ1-4; 9 positions agree with TRBD1. V dropped 4 bases and J dropped 8; count of bases not matched to a gene: 5. The length of the CDR3 is 13 residues. Germline V gene lookup returns CDR1 DFQATT and CDR2 SNEGSKA (reference sequence). CDR3 in DNA: TGCAGTGCTACGACAGGGGGGAGGGAAAAACTGTTTTTT. This gives the protein CSATTGGREKLFF.

As DNA, the CDR3 is TGTGCCAGCCGAGGGGCGGGGGAGGCTGGCGAGCAGTACTTC. Its protein is CASRGAGEAGEQYF. This chain joins TRBV6-1 and TRBJ2-7, with 7 nucleotides matching TRBD2. From germline, CDR1 is MNHNS and CDR2 SASEGT. The CDR3 sequence is 14 residues long. Trimming at V came to 8 bases and at J to 6 bases, leaving 13 bases not matched to a gene.

The genes are TRBV6-1 and TRBJ1-3, with D unresolved. Trimming left V 6 bases short and J 4 bases short, with 10 bases between. This CDR3 contains 13 residues. Germline-derived CDR1 and CDR2 are MNHNS and SASEGT. The CDR3 here is CASSPPYGNTIYF. CDR3 in DNA: TGTGCCAGCAGCCCACCATACGGAAACACCATATATTTT.

This chain joins TRBV20-1 and TRBJ1-3, with a tentative D call TRBD1 (6 bases). Deletions cut 5 bases from V and 0 bases from J, with 11 bases between. CDR1 is DFQATT and CDR2 is SNEGSKA in the germline V gene (reference sequence). The CDR3 is 14 residues long. The CDR3 bases are TGCAGTGCTGGGGACACTGGCTCTGGAAACACCATATATTTT. This encodes CSAGDTGSGNTIYF.

This clonotype occurred a few times. The chain links TRBV5-6 to TRBJ2-3; 9 bases fit TRBD2. The CDR3 has 16 residues. Germline trimming cut 2 bases from V and 4 bases from J; bases unmatched to any gene: 8. In germline, CDR1 is SGHDT, CDR2 YYEEEE. In DNA, the CDR3 is TGTGCCAGCAGCTTAAAGGGACCTAGCGGGGCAGATACGCAGTATTTT. Its translation: CASSLKGPSGADTQYF.

This clonotype was observed once. This chain links TRBV7-9 with TRBJ1-6; D possibly corresponds to TRBD1 (5 bases). CDR3 size: 18 residues. Per the germline V gene, CDR1 is SEHNR and CDR2 is FQNEAQ (reference sequence). Trimming pared 5 bases from V and 8 bases from J, leaving 25 bases between. The CDR3 loop is CASSPHQGRNRGYSPLHF. The CDR3 DNA follows: TGTGCCAGCAGCCCCCACCAGGGCCGGAACCGGGGTTATTCACCCCTCCACTTT.

This clonotype was picked up a small number of times. This chain links TRBV5-4 with TRBJ2-5; TRBD2 agrees at 8 bases. With 3 bases clipped from V and 1 base from J, the junction kept 5 bases outside the gene matches. Per the germline V gene, CDR1 is SGHNT and CDR2 is YYREEE (reference sequence). There are 15 residues in the CDR3. CDR3 loop: CASSSLRGGQETQYF. The CDR3 nucleotides read TGTGCCAGCAGCTCTCTCCGGGGGGGCCAAGAGACCCAGTACTTC.

The chain couples TRBV5-1 to TRBJ1-6; the match to TRBD1 covers 8 bases. V was pared by 3 bases and J by 5 bases, with 1 base of the junction left unmatched. The length of the CDR3 is 14 residues. The V gene's germline CDR1 is SGHRS and CDR2 YFSETQ. The DNA for the CDR3 is TGCGCCAGCAGCTCGGGACAGGATAATTCACCCCTCCACTTT. Its protein product is CASSSGQDNSPLHF.

The genes are TRBV5-4 and TRBJ1-6; no definite D call. With 4 bases removed from V and 5 bases from J, the gap between germline ends came to 13 bases. The CDR3 has 15 residues. Germline values: CDR1 SGHNT, CDR2 YYREEE (reference sequence). The CDR3 is CASSRAPSNNSPLHF. CDR3 DNA sequence: TGTGCCAGCAGCCGTGCCCCATCCAATAATTCACCCCTCCACTTT.

The V and J genes are TRBV19 and TRBJ2-2; D gene ambiguous. This CDR3 has 16 amino acids. V was pared by 5 bases and J by 2 bases, with 15 bases between. Germline V lookup: CDR1 LNHDA, CDR2 SQIVND (reference sequence). The CDR3: CASSRTTVRNTGELFF. In nucleotides, the CDR3 is TGTGCCAGTAGTCGTACTACAGTGCGAAACACCGGGGAGCTGTTTTTT.